This TCR beta chain comes out of a study of T cells after yellow fever vaccination (dated by TCRdb to about 2019). Looking at the study overall: Libraries from fractions with low cell numbers were prepared with the SMART-Seq v4 Ultra Low Input RNA kit. To follow T-cell clones before and after both primary and booster YFV17D yellow fever vaccination, bulk TCR alpha and beta repertoires underwent longitudinal sequencing. Two healthy male donors made up the cohort, one aged 18 to 29 years and the other aged 30 to 40 years. Blood was drawn at multiple timepoints before and after primary and secondary immunization, with bulk PBMC replicates and cell subsets isolated. What the study reported, not specific to this receptor: A small share of clonotypes was detected in both CD4 and CD8 compartments, with the overlap likely arising from convergent recombination. After the booster, most clones that had expanded after primary vaccination were detected again (approximately 95% of CD4 and about 88% of CD8), suggesting broad maintenance of memory. Because the study included only two donors, the extent to which the findings can be generalized is limited. Computational filtering was required because FACS-sorted repertoires could contain abundant contaminating clonotypes from the bulk population. The secondary T-cell response was weaker than the primary response but faster, peaking on day 5 instead of day 15.

TCR cDNA was synthesized by 5'RACE template switching, which introduced a universal primer site and unique molecular identifiers. Priming of cDNA synthesis was performed from both the TCR alpha and TCR beta constant segments. Library amplification involved two PCR steps, and the second step added sample barcodes and sequencing adapters. Sequencing of libraries was done on Illumina HiSeq 2500 (2x100 bp) or NovaSeq (2x150 bp). Per the source publication's procedure: Demultiplexing of reads and collapsing into UMI consensus sequences were performed with MIGEC, and V(D)J alignment was carried out with MiXCR. Clonotypes responding to the vaccine were identified with edgeR on replicate PBMC samples, with the criteria of FDR below 0.01 and a log2 fold change above 5 up to day 15. CD4 or CD8 identity was assigned to each bulk clonotype according to whether the clonotype was present at higher abundance in the sequenced CD4 repertoire or the sequenced CD8 repertoire. Using fastp trimming at Q25 and MiXCR clonotype assembly, TCRdb reanalyzed the public sequencing data and kept in-frame beta chains. For every CDR3 protein sequence, its rows merge into one entry that carries the most common genes and DNA. The V and J calls here are based on TCRdb, not the publication. A total of 110,000 to 150,000 distinct CDR3 sequences appear in this sample, approximately 6.6% of them only once. More than 0.55% of the sample comes from the top ten.

Relative to germline, V is missing 4 bases and J is missing 6 bases, with 12 bases of the junction outside any gene match. The germline V gene specifies MDHEN as CDR1 and SYDVKM as CDR2. Including the terminal cysteine and phenylalanine, the CDR3 comprises 15 residues. The retained sequence is limited to the CDR3, 45 bases, with the frame set at the first base. Ten or more counts support this clonotype. It has no known antigen specificity. No much larger clone is present one base from it, and per-base qualities are unavailable. The meaning of the sample's treatment or condition label: live attenuated yellow fever vaccine strain. A standard Ficoll-Paque protocol was used to isolate PBMCs from peripheral blood. Dynabeads CD4 and CD8 positive selection kits were used to isolate CD4 and CD8 T-cell fractions. TriZol was used to extract RNA from bulk PBMCs, from CD4 and CD8 fractions, and from dextramer-positive and dextramer-negative fractions.

Sequencing was performed on CD4+ T cells sorted from PBMCs, taken 10 days after the yellow fever booster vaccination. The clonotype comes from a man between 25 and 39 years old who received the YFV17D yellow fever vaccine. Rearrangement joined TRBV28 to TRBJ2-7, and 7 junctional nucleotides match TRBD1. In nucleotide form, the sequence is TGTGCCAGCAGTTCCACCCCGGGACAGTTTAGCGAGCAGTACTTC. This gives the protein CASSSTPGQFSEQYF.